The 3 T cell receptor beta chains below all came from one sample that was sequenced in a study of cytomegalovirus exposure and HLA in healthy donors. A multiplex PCR was run with 60 Vbeta primers and 13 Jbeta primers. Measured with immunoSEQ multiplex PCR; TCRdb has only the in-frame clones, and not every one. The sample lists about 160,000 clones; about four fifths were seen once. The sample consisted of PBMCs. The receptors derive from a woman aged 50 to 65 in good health and CMV-seronegative.

This chain joins TRBV9 and TRBJ2-1, with 7 bases identical to TRBD2. The CDR3 covers 16 residues. From germline, CDR1 is SGDLS and CDR2 YYNGEE. The junction had 3 bases not matched to a gene; V was cut back by 0 bases and J by 0 bases. The CDR3 DNA follows: TGTGCCAGCAGCGTAGAGTCTAGCGGCTCCTACAATGAGCAGTTCTTC. Amino acids: CASSVESSGSYNEQFF.

The chain uses TRBV19 and TRBJ2-5; 8 bases agree with TRBD1. Germline assignment: CDR1 LNHDA and CDR2 SQIVND (reference sequence). V shed 5 bases and J 4 bases; nucleotides not matched to a gene: 9. The CDR3 consists of 15 residues. The DNA of the CDR3 is TGTGCCAGTAGTCCTACGACAGGGGTCGGAGAGACCCAGTACTTC. This translates into CASSPTTGVGETQYF.

This chain uses TRBV5-1 with TRBJ2-5, with TRBD1 matching over 8 bases. V lost 4 bases and J lost 5; bases outside the gene matches: 7. The CDR3 is 14 amino acids. Germline-derived CDR1 and CDR2 are SGHRS and YFSETQ. The CDR3 spells CASSRSTGVETQYF. The CDR3 DNA reads TGCGCCAGCAGCCGATCGACAGGGGTGGAGACCCAGTACTTC. Full variable domain (outside the CDR3, taken from reference TRBV5-1 and TRBJ2-5): KAGVTQTPRYLIKTRGQQVTLSCSPISGHRSVSWYQQTPGQGLQFLFEYFSETQRNKGNFPGRFSGRQFSNSRSEMNVSTLELGDSALYLCASSRSTGVETQYFGPGTRLLVL.